This TCR beta chain was sequenced in a study of blood T cell repertoires in COVID-19. Study context: From the United States, Italy and Spain came samples of acute and convalescent COVID-19. Sample material is recorded as cDNA or gDNA derived from T cells, B-cell-depleted T cells, or PBMCs.

Germline CDR1 reads SGHRS; CDR2 reads YFSETQ. This CDR3 is 15 amino acids long. The ends were cut back, 0 bases at V and 4 bases at J, with 11 bases in the middle. This clone was detected once. Authors' data handling: Reference gene primer amplification gave nucleated cell count estimates. The protocol was immunoSEQ multiplex PCR, while the TCRdb copy is restricted to in-frame clones and leaves out a portion. V, J and clone size are those of that table, while D and trimming were read from the DNA. The sample comprises about 68,000 clones, nearly 90% of which are singletons, and 7.5% to 9% rests with the top ten.

This sequence joins TRBV5-1 and TRBJ1-3; unclear D gene. The receptor's source is a man aged 45-65 years with active COVID-19. The sample comprised peripheral blood. The CDR3 DNA reads TGCGCCAGCAGCTTGGGCACAGCCACCGGAAACACCATATATTTT. Translation: CASSLGTATGNTIYF.